This T cell receptor (beta chain) was sequenced during a study of cytomegalovirus exposure and HLA in healthy donors. Findings and caveats of the study: In vitro confirmation showed a few CMV-associated chains to be CMV antigen specific.

Repertoires were generated with immunoSEQ multiplex PCR, while TCRdb's copy carries only in-frame clones and drops some. The sample holds some 250,000 clones, 90% seen once. Details on this clone: Its antigen remains unknown.

This CDR3 is built from 16 residues. V shed 5 bases, J shed 0 bases, and the junction held 5 bases outside the gene matches. Germline values: CDR1 LGHNT, CDR2 FRNRAP. The specimen was PBMCs. The TCR comes from a woman in her late teens or twenties in good health and CMV-seronegative. The chain combines TRBV12-5 with TRBJ2-2, with 8 bases identical to TRBD2. CDR3 in amino acids: CASGPGGGSNTGELFF. Here the CDR3 DNA reads TGTGCTAGTGGTCCCGGCGGGGGGTCGAACACCGGGGAGCTGTTTTTT.